These T cell receptor beta chains were read from a single sample in a study of regulatory T cells in long-lasting Graves disease. TCRdb re-derived calls from the multiplex PCR reads in MiXCR, one entry per CDR3 protein. Of 370,000 or so distinct CDR3 sequences in the sample, 15% to 20% were seen once. This same sample was also part of a study on T cells in Graves' hyperthyroidism and ophthalmopathy.

Sequenced material: peripheral blood mononuclear cells (PBMCs), taken at new diagnosis, from a patient treated with antithyroid drugs. These receptors were obtained from a woman between 18 and 29 years old with Graves disease. The CDR3 runs from the conserved cysteine through the conserved F or W. A D gene is named only where the DNA matches it firmly. Clone size, where shown, is once, few, many, or a class for clones that have expanded.

j_call	clone_size	v_call	d_call	cdr3_aa	cdr3_nt
TRBJ2-7	-	TRBV14	TRBD2	CASRGTGGRNAYEQYF	TGTGCCTCCAGAGGTACGGGAGGTAGGAACGCCTACGAGCAGTACTTC
TRBJ2-5	-	TRBV19	-	CATKGQETQYF	TGTGCCACCAAGGGCCAAGAGACCCAGTACTTC
TRBJ2-3	many	TRBV20-1	-	CSARSGRAPSTDTQYF	TGCAGTGCGAGAAGTGGTCGGGCCCCTAGCACAGATACGCAGTATTTT
TRBJ1-1	few	TRBV5-1	-	CASSLGGNLEAFF	TGCGCCAGCAGCTTGGGAGGAAACCTAGAAGCTTTCTTT
TRBJ2-7	many	TRBV10-2	-	CASSEDVLSSYEQYF	TGCGCCAGCAGTGAGGACGTCCTGAGCTCCTACGAGCAGTACTTC
TRBJ1-1	few	TRBV14	TRBD1	CASSQAGGAGTEAFF	TGTGCCAGCAGCCAAGCAGGGGGCGCGGGCACTGAAGCTTTCTTT
TRBJ2-2	-	TRBV20-1	-	CSVATETNTGELFF	TGCAGTGTCGCGACAGAAACGAACACCGGGGAGCTGTTTTTT
TRBJ2-6	many	TRBV29-1	-	CSVVGANVLTF	TGCAGCGTTGTTGGGGCCAACGTCCTGACTTTC
TRBJ2-7	many	TRBV28	-	CASSGYNEQYF	TGTGCCAGCAGTGGATACAACGAGCAGTACTTC
TRBJ1-2	many	TRBV20-1	TRBD1	CSARQGDYGYTF	TGCAGTGCTAGACAGGGGGACTATGGCTACACCTTC
TRBJ2-1	few	TRBV9	-	CASSVGITAHNEQFF	TGTGCCAGCAGCGTAGGGATCACAGCCCACAATGAGCAGTTCTTC
TRBJ2-7	many	TRBV20-1	TRBD2	CSAPLTSRYEQYF	TGCAGTGCTCCGCTGACTAGCAGATACGAGCAGTACTTC
TRBJ2-2	many	TRBV6-5	-	CASSYRGEAGELFF	TGTGCCAGCAGTTACCGGGGCGAGGCCGGGGAGCTGTTTTTT
TRBJ2-5	few	TRBV3-1	-	CASSQDLKGTQYF	TGTGCCAGCAGCCAAGACTTGAAAGGGACCCAGTACTTC
TRBJ2-7	many	TRBV28	-	CASSKISYEQYF	TGTGCCAGCAGTAAAATCTCCTACGAGCAGTACTTC
TRBJ1-2	many	TRBV28	-	CASSSPRRRNYGYTF	TGTGCCAGCAGTTCACCTCGTCGGCGGAACTATGGCTACACCTTC
TRBJ1-5	many	TRBV28	-	CASSASFSNQPQHF	TGTGCCAGCAGTGCGTCCTTTAGCAATCAGCCCCAGCATTTT
TRBJ1-2	many	TRBV2	-	CASSAPGYTGYGYTF	TGTGCCAGCAGTGCTCCAGGGTATACGGGCTATGGCTACACCTTC
TRBJ1-3	few	TRBV20-1	-	CSAREQSSGNTIYF	TGCAGTGCGCGGGAACAGAGCTCTGGAAACACCATATATTTT
TRBJ2-3	-	TRBV30	TRBD2	CAWRTSGGAGDTQYF	TGTGCCTGGAGGACTAGCGGGGGGGCTGGAGATACGCAGTATTTT
TRBJ2-1	-	TRBV18	TRBD2	CASSPRPRGDEQFF	TGTGCCAGCTCACCACGGCCCCGGGGGGATGAGCAGTTCTTC
TRBJ1-5	few	TRBV6-1	TRBD1	CASSIDRGRNQPQHF	TGTGCCAGCAGTATTGACAGGGGACGCAATCAGCCCCAGCATTTT
TRBJ1-1	-	TRBV29-1	-	CSAGHLGTEAFF	TGCAGCGCTGGGCATTTGGGCACTGAAGCTTTCTTT
TRBJ2-3	-	TRBV19	-	CASRSPGADTQYF	TGTGCCAGTAGGAGCCCCGGGGCAGATACGCAGTATTTT
TRBJ2-3	many	TRBV20-1	-	CSALALRTDTQYF	TGCAGTGCTCTAGCGCTACGCACAGATACGCAGTATTTT
TRBJ2-1	many	TRBV5-1	TRBD2	CASSLSGRLPNEQFF	TGCGCCAGCAGCCTTAGCGGGAGGTTACCAAATGAGCAGTTCTTC
TRBJ2-1	many	TRBV7-9	TRBD1	CASSLKGFRGQDEQFF	TGTGCCAGCAGCTTAAAAGGCTTCAGGGGGCAGGATGAGCAGTTCTTC
TRBJ2-1	many	TRBV9	TRBD1	CASSVGVGGTGPYNEQFF	TGTGCCAGCAGCGTGGGGGTAGGCGGGACAGGGCCTTACAATGAGCAGTTCTTC
TRBJ2-5	many	TRBV28	-	CASRQVPKTQYF	TGTGCCAGCCGACAGGTCCCCAAGACCCAGTACTTC
TRBJ2-7	many	TRBV7-2	TRBD2	CASRSPGLALEQYF	TGTGCCAGCAGAAGCCCGGGACTAGCGCTCGAGCAGTACTTC
TRBJ2-1	few	TRBV20-1	-	CSASLVPGRGEQFF	TGCAGTGCTAGTCTGGTCCCGGGGCGGGGAGAGCAGTTCTTC
TRBJ2-2	many	TRBV7-8	-	CASSQGGGTGELFF	TGTGCCAGCAGTCAAGGGGGGGGGACCGGGGAGCTGTTTTTT
TRBJ2-1	many	TRBV5-1	TRBD1	CASSLSRTGYNEQFF	TGCGCCAGCAGCTTGAGCCGGACAGGTTACAATGAGCAGTTCTTC
TRBJ2-2	-	TRBV19	-	CATRGAWGTGELFF	TGTGCCACTCGGGGGGCCTGGGGCACCGGGGAGCTGTTTTTT
TRBJ1-2	many	TRBV6-1	-	CASDPVGVNGEGGYTF	TGTGCCAGCGATCCTGTCGGGGTTAATGGCGAGGGGGGCTACACCTTC
TRBJ2-1	few	TRBV28	-	CASVGGYNEQFF	TGTGCCAGCGTAGGGGGGTACAATGAGCAGTTCTTC
TRBJ1-2	few	TRBV25-1	TRBD1	CASSDGQGDYGYTF	TGTGCCAGCAGTGATGGACAGGGAGACTATGGCTACACCTTC
TRBJ2-2	-	TRBV20-1	TRBD2	CSASNWGLAGVRTGELFF	TGCAGTGCTAGTAACTGGGGACTAGCGGGGGTGAGGACCGGGGAGCTGTTTTTT
TRBJ1-2	few	TRBV7-8	-	CASSLGPQGRDTTYGYTF	TGTGCCAGCAGCTTAGGCCCCCAAGGGAGGGACACCACCTATGGCTACACCTTC
TRBJ2-7	-	TRBV12-3/TRBV12-4	TRBD1	CASSDGQGFEQYF	TGTGCCAGCAGTGATGGACAGGGGTTCGAGCAGTACTTC
TRBJ1-2	few	TRBV7-9	-	CAVGQANYGYTF	TGTGCCGTCGGGCAGGCTAACTATGGCTACACCTTC
TRBJ1-1	-	TRBV6-5	-	CASSYSSQQGTGMNTEAFF	TGTGCCAGCAGTTACTCGTCGCAGCAGGGGACCGGAATGAACACTGAAGCTTTCTTT
TRBJ1-1	-	TRBV7-9	-	CASSLASGLLAFF	TGTGCCAGCAGCTTAGCCTCCGGGCTATTAGCTTTCTTT
TRBJ2-3	many	TRBV13	-	CASSLGTRKDTDTQYF	TGTGCCAGCAGCTTAGGAACACGGAAGGACACAGATACGCAGTATTTT
TRBJ1-5	-	TRBV6-1	TRBD1	CASRAGTAGVSTQHF	TGTGCCAGCAGAGCCGGGACAGCAGGGGTCTCGACCCAGCATTTT
TRBJ1-2	many	TRBV2	-	CASSERGVQGDGYTF	TGTGCCAGCAGTGAGAGGGGGGTTCAGGGCGATGGCTACACCTTC
TRBJ2-7	-	TRBV15	-	CATSRALGSYEQYF	TGTGCCACCAGCAGGGCACTGGGCTCCTACGAGCAGTACTTC
TRBJ2-6	many	TRBV20-1	TRBD2	CSAPTTSGRASGANVLTF	TGCAGTGCCCCTACTACTAGCGGGAGGGCCAGTGGGGCCAACGTCCTGACTTTC
TRBJ1-4	many	TRBV18	-	CASSPRTDNEKLFF	TGTGCCAGCTCACCGAGAACAGATAATGAAAAACTGTTTTTT
TRBJ2-7	many	TRBV11-3	-	CASRMAKNRSYHYEQYF	TGTGCCAGCAGAATGGCAAAAAACAGATCTTACCACTACGAGCAGTACTTC
TRBJ1-2	-	TRBV29-1	-	CSVLGSGRGGYTF	TGCAGCGTCCTGGGTTCCGGACGAGGGGGATACACCTTC
TRBJ2-7	many	TRBV5-1	TRBD2	CASSLALGTSSYFDYEQYF	TGCGCCAGCAGCTTGGCCCTGGGGACTAGCAGCTATTTCGACTACGAGCAGTACTTC
TRBJ1-2	many	TRBV5-1	-	CASSLAGGVSVGYTF	TGCGCCAGCAGCTTGGCCGGTGGGGTTTCGGTTGGCTACACCTTC
TRBJ2-1	many	TRBV20-1	-	CSAREFTYNEQFF	TGCAGCGCCCGGGAGTTCACCTACAATGAGCAGTTCTTC
TRBJ1-2	many	TRBV12-3/TRBV12-4	-	CASSLTGRTNYGYTF	TGTGCCAGCAGTTTGACCGGCAGGACCAACTATGGCTACACCTTC
TRBJ2-2	many	TRBV11-2	-	CASSFASLNTGELFF	TGTGCCAGCAGCTTCGCGAGTTTAAACACCGGGGAGCTGTTTTTT
TRBJ2-2	-	TRBV28	TRBD1	CASSKPGQGDLGELFF	TGTGCCAGCAGTAAACCGGGACAGGGAGACCTCGGGGAGCTGTTTTTT